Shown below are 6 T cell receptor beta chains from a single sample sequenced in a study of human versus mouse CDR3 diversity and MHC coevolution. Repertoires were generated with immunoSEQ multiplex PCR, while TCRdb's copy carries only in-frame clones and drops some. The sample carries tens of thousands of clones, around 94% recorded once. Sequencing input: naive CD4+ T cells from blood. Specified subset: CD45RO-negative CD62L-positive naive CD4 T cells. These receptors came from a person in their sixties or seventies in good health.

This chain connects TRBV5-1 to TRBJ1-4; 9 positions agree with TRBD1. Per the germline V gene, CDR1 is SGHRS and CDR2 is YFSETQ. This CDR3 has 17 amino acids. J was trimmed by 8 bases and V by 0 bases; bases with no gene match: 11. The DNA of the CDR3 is TGCGCCAGCAGCTTGGTTCCCCAACAGGGGGCGAAGGAAAAACTGTTTTTT. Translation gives CASSLVPQQGAKEKLFF.

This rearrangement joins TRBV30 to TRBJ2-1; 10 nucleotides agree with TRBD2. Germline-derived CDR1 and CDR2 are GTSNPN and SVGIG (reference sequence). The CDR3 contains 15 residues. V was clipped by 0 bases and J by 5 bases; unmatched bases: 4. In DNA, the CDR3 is TGTGCCTGGAGTGTACCGGGACTAGCGAACAATGAGCAGTTCTTC. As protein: CAWSVPGLANNEQFF.

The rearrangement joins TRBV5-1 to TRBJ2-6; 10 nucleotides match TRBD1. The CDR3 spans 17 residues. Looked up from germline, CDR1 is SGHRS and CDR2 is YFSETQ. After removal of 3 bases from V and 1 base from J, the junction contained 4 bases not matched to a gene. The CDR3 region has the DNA TGCGCCAGCAGCTCCGACAGGGGGCTTTCTGGGGCCAACGTCCTGACTTTC. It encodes CASSSDRGLSGANVLTF.

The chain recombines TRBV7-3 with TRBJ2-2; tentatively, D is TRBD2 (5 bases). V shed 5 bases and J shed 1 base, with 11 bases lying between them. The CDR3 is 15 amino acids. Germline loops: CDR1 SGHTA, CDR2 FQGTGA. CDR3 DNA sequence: TGTGCCAGCAGCACAAACGCGGGGAACACCGGGGAGCTGTTTTTT. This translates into CASSTNAGNTGELFF.

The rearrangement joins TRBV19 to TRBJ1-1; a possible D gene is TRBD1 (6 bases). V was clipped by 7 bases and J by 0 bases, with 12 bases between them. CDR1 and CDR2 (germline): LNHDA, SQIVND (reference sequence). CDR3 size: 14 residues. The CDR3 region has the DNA TGTGCCAGTACTAAGACAGGATTGAACACTGAAGCTTTCTTT. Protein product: CASTKTGLNTEAFF.

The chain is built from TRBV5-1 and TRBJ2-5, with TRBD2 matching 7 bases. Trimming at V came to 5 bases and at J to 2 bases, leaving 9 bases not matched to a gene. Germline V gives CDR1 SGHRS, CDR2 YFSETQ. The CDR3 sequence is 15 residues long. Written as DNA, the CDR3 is TGCGCCAGCAGTTACGGACTAGGAGGGCAAGAGACCCAGTACTTC. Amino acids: CASSYGLGGQETQYF. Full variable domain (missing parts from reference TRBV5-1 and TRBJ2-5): KAGVTQTPRYLIKTRGQQVTLSCSPISGHRSVSWYQQTPGQGLQFLFEYFSETQRNKGNFPGRFSGRQFSNSRSEMNVSTLELGDSALYLCASSYGLGGQETQYFGPGTRLLVL.